Described below is a single T cell receptor beta chain sequence and its context. Its antigen remains unidentified. The data derive from a study of vaccination and CD4 T cells after COVID-19. Sequencing of cultured CD4+ T cell DNA used the Oncomine TCR Beta short-read assay. TCRdb recomputed calls from the PCR reads with MiXCR, one row per CDR3 protein. The data hold roughly 8,400 distinct CDR3 sequences, with roughly 60% observed a single time. Stated treatment: approximately nine-day PBMC culture with coronavirus spike peptide pools or control peptides (ViraFEST assay). This specimen was cultured CD4+ T cells from blood, taken after SARS-CoV-2 vaccination. This receptor was obtained from a human donor with COVID-19.

This CDR3 reads CASRVAYNEQFF. The CDR3 DNA sequence: TGTGCCAGCAGGGTTGCCTACAATGAGCAGTTCTTC. The chain carries TRBV28 and TRBJ2-1; D gene ambiguous. V was shortened by 6 bases and J by 2 bases, with 5 bases between the two germline ends. The CDR3 extends over 12 amino acids. Looked up from germline, CDR1 is MDHEN and CDR2 is SYDVKM.